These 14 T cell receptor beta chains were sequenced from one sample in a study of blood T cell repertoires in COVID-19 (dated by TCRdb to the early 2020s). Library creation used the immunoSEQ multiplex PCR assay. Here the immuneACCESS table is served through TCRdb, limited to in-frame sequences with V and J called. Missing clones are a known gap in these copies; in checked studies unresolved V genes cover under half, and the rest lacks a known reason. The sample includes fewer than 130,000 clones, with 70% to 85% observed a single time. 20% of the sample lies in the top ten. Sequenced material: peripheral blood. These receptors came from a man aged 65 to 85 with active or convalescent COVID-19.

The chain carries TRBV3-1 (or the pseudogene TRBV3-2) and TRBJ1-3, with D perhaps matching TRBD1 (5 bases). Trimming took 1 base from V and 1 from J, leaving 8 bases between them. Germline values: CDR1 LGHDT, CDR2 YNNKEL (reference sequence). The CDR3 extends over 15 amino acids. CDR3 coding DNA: TGTGCCAGCAGCCAAGGGGGCAGGTCTGGAAACACCATATATTTT. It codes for CASSQGGRSGNTIYF.

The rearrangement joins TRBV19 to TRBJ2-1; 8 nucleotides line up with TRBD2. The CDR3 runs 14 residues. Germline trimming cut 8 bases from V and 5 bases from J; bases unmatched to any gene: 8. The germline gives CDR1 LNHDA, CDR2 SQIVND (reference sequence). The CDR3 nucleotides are TGTGCCAGTCGGGAGGGCCCCGGAGACAATGAGCAGTTCTTC. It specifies CASREGPGDNEQFF.

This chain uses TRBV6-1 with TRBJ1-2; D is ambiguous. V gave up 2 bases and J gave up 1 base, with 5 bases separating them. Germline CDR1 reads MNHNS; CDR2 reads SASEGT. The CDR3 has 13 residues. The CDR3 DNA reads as TGTGCCAGCAGTGAACTAGTTAACTATGGCTACACCTTC. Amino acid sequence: CASSELVNYGYTF.

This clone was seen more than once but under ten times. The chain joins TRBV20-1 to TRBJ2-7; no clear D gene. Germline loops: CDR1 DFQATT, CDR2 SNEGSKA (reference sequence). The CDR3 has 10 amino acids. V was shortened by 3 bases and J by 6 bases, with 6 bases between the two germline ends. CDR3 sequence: CSARFGEQYF. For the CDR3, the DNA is TGCAGTGCTAGGTTCGGCGAGCAGTACTTC.

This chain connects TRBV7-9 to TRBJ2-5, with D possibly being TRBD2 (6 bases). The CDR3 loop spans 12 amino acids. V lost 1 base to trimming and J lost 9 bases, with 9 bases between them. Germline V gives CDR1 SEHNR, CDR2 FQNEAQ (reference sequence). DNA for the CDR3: TGTGCCAGCAGCTTAGTATCGGGGGCCCAGTACTTC. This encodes CASSLVSGAQYF.

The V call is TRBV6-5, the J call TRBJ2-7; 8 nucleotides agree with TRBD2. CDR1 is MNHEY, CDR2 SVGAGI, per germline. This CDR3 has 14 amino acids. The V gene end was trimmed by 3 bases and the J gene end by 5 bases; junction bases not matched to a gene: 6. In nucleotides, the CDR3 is TGTGCCAGCAGTTATCCCGGGACTAGTGACGAGCAGTACTTC. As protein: CASSYPGTSDEQYF.

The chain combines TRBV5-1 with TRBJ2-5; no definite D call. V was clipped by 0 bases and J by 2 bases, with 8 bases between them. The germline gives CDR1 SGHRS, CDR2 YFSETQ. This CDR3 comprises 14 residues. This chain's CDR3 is CASSLERLQETQYF. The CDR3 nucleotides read TGCGCCAGCAGCTTGGAGAGGCTACAAGAGACCCAGTACTTC.

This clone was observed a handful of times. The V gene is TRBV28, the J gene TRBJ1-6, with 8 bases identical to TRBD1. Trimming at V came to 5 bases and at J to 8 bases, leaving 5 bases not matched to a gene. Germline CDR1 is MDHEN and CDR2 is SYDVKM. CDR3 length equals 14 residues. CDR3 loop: CASSLRDRYSPLHF. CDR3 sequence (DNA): TGTGCCAGCAGTCTCCGGGACAGGTATTCACCCCTCCACTTT.

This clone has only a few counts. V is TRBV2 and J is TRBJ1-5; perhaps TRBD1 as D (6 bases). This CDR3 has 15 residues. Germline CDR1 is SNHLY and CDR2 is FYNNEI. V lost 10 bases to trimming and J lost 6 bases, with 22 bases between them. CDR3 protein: CATAPGQGNAQPQHF. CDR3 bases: TGTGCCACCGCACCCGGGCAGGGGAACGCTCAGCCCCAGCATTTT.

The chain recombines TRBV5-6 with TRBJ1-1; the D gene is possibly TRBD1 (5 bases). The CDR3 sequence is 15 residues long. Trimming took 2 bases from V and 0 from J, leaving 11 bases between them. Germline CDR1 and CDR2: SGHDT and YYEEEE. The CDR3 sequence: CASSFRDRLNTEAFF. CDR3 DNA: TGTGCCAGCAGCTTCCGTGACAGACTGAACACTGAAGCTTTCTTT.

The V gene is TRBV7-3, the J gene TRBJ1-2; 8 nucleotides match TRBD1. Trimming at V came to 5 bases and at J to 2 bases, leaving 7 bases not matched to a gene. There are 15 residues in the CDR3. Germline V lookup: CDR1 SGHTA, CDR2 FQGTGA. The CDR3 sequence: CASSPGQGGNYGYTF. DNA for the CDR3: TGTGCCAGCAGCCCCGGACAGGGAGGCAACTATGGCTACACCTTC.

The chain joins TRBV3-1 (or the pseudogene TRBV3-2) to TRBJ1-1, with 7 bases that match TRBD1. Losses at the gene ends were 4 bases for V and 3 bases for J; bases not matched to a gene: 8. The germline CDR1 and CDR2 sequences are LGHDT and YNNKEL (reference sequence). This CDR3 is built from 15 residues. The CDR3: CASSRNTGADTEAFF. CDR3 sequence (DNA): TGTGCCAGCAGCCGAAACACAGGGGCCGACACTGAAGCTTTCTTT.

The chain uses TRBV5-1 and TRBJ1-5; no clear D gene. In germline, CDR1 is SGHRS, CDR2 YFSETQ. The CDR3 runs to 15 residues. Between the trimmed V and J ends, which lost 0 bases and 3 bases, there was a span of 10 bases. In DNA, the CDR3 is TGCGCCAGCAGCTTGGGAGGAGGAGACAATCAGCCCCAGCATTTT. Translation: CASSLGGGDNQPQHF. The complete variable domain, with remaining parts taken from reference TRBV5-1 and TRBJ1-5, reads KAGVTQTPRYLIKTRGQQVTLSCSPISGHRSVSWYQQTPGQGLQFLFEYFSETQRNKGNFPGRFSGRQFSNSRSEMNVSTLELGDSALYLCASSLGGGDNQPQHFGDGTRLSIL.

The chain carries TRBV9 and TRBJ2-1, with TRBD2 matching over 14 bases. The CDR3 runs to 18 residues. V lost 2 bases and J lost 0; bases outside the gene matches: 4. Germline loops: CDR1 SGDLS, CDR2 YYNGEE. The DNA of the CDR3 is TGTGCCAGCAGCGTTGGACTAGCGGGAGGTCGCTCCTACAATGAGCAGTTCTTC. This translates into CASSVGLAGGRSYNEQFF.